A selection of T cell receptor beta chains follows, all from one sample in a study of T cells in Graves' hyperthyroidism and ophthalmopathy. TCRdb redid the calling of the multiplex PCR reads with MiXCR, one entry per CDR3 protein. This sample has over 650,000 distinct CDR3 sequences, with about 15% found just once. Sequenced material: blood. All receptors come from a man aged 18 to 29 with Graves' hyperthyroidism. Each CDR3 is given with its conserved first and last residue. The D gene is left open where the match is weak. A clone size is listed for some rows: how often the clone was seen (once, few, many), or a class if it is expanded.

v_gene	j_gene	abundance	d_gene	CDR3nt	CDR3aa
TRBV27	TRBJ1-4	-	-	TGTGCCAGCAGTTTAAGTCCAGGTAGCTCCGAAAAACTGTTTTTT	CASSLSPGSSEKLFF
TRBV6-2/TRBV6-3	TRBJ2-3	-	-	TGTTCCAGCAAGCCGGGCGGGGATACGCAGTATTTT	CSSKPGGDTQYF
TRBV12-3/TRBV12-4	TRBJ1-2	-	TRBD1	TGTGCCAGCACCCCTCAACAGGGGTATGGCTGCACCTTC	CASTPQQGYGCTF
TRBV5-4	TRBJ2-7	-	-	TGTGCCAGCACCACGGACTTGTCCTACGAGCAGTACTTC	CASTTDLSYEQYF
TRBV20-1	TRBJ2-2	-	-	TGCAGTGCTATCGCACAGGAGCCGAACACCGGGGAGCTGTTTTTT	CSAIAQEPNTGELFF
TRBV12-3/TRBV12-4	TRBJ1-1	few	-	TGTGCCAGCAGTCACTACGACAGGTACACTGAAGCTTTCTTT	CASSHYDRYTEAFF
TRBV14	TRBJ1-3	few	-	TGTGCCAGCAGCCGAGGGGGCACCATATATTTT	CASSRGGTIYF
TRBV28	TRBJ2-3	many	TRBD2	TGTGCCAGCAGTTTTAGCGGGAGGGACACAGATACGCAGTATTTT	CASSFSGRDTDTQYF
TRBV20-1	TRBJ2-3	-	-	TGCAGTGCTAGAGCTCCTCGGGCTTTCGGCCATACGCAGTATTTT	CSARAPRAFGHTQYF
TRBV6-1	TRBJ2-7	many	TRBD2	TGTGCCAGCACTAGGGGGGGCGGGGGCCAACCGGGACTAGTAGGCGAGCAGTACTTC	CASTRGGGGQPGLVGEQYF
TRBV27	TRBJ2-7	many	-	TGTGCCAGCAGTTTGCTGTCAGGGTTGGTGGGCGAGCAGTACTTC	CASSLLSGLVGEQYF
TRBV20-1	TRBJ2-7	-	-	TGCAGTGCTGGACTCACCAACTCCTACGAGCAGTACTTC	CSAGLTNSYEQYF
TRBV2	TRBJ1-3	-	-	TGTGCCAGCAGTGTGGGGGTGAGCTCTGGAAACACCATATATTTT	CASSVGVSSGNTIYF
TRBV11-3	TRBJ2-1	few	-	TGTGCCAGCAGCTTAGGGACAGTGGGGCAGGGCGAGCAGTTCTTC	CASSLGTVGQGEQFF
TRBV29-1	TRBJ2-1	many	TRBD2	TGCAGCGTTGATCGTAGCGGGGCCTACAATGAGCAGTTCTTC	CSVDRSGAYNEQFF
TRBV6-2/TRBV6-3	TRBJ2-1	-	TRBD2	TGTGCCAGCAGTGGGACTAGCGGCTTCTATGAGCAGTTCTTC	CASSGTSGFYEQFF
TRBV28	TRBJ2-6	many	-	TGTGCCAGCAGTTTATCCCCTAGCAGGGTCGCTGGGGCCAACGTCCTGACTTTC	CASSLSPSRVAGANVLTF